These 26 T cell receptor beta chains originate from one sample sequenced in a study of identical twins (TCRdb year 2016). The library was made by 5' RACE. Sequencing took place on an Illumina HiSeq 2000. TCRdb handled the public reads itself, with Q25 trimming in fastp and clone calling in MiXCR, and kept productive beta chains. Rows are combined by CDR3 protein, so each entry shows the most common genes and DNA. Within this sample are about 500,000 distinct CDR3 sequences, with about 13% of them counted one time only. In total, the top ten clones hold around 0.98% of the sample. This sample also belongs to another study, concerning yellow fever vaccine responses in identical twins.

What was sequenced was CD4+ T cells sorted from blood. The receptors here all came from a woman aged 18-35 years in good health.

The chain employs TRBV7-3 and TRBJ1-2; D not certain. Germline lookup yields CDR1 SGHTA and CDR2 FQGTGA. CDR3 length equals 14 residues. Trimming took off 0 bases at V and 6 bases at J, with 11 bases between the two ends. The CDR3 loop reads CASSLTSAGDGYTF. In nucleotides, the CDR3 is TGTGCCAGCAGCTTAACAAGCGCAGGCGATGGCTACACCTTC.

The count of this clonotype is one. The chain is built from TRBV6-2 or TRBV6-3 and TRBJ2-3; TRBD2 matches at 14 bases. J gave up 8 bases and V 5 bases, and 9 bases lay outside the gene matches. Germline V gene data show CDR1 as MNHEY and CDR2 as SVGEGT. CDR3 length: 16 residues. CDR3: CASSPTGTSGRSTQYF. The CDR3 DNA sequence: TGTGCCAGCAGTCCCACCGGGACTAGCGGGAGAAGTACGCAGTATTTT.

The table lists this clonotype with a few counts. The CDR3 spells CASSPYRGYNTDTQYF. The DNA for the CDR3 is TGTGCCAGCAGTCCGTACAGGGGGTATAACACAGATACGCAGTATTTT. The chain carries TRBV6-1 and TRBJ2-3; 8 bases fit TRBD1. The CDR3 has 16 residues. V lost 5 bases, J lost 2 bases, and 9 bases stayed unmatched. CDR1 and CDR2 from the germline V gene are MNHNS and SASEGT.

This chain joins TRBV4-1 and TRBJ2-1, with D tentatively TRBD1 or TRBD2 (5 bases each). Per the germline V gene, CDR1 is MGHRA and CDR2 is YSYEKL. This CDR3 is built from 14 residues. V lost 2 bases and J lost 8, with 13 bases in between. CDR3 in DNA: TGCGCCAGCAGCCAATTTTCTATGGGGGATGAGCAGTTCTTC. This encodes CASSQFSMGDEQFF.

The chain uses TRBV5-1 and TRBJ2-7; perhaps TRBD1 as D (6 bases). The CDR3 runs 14 residues. Trimming removed 0 bases at V and 4 bases at J, with 11 bases between. Germline CDR1 and CDR2: SGHRS and YFSETQ. The CDR3 DNA reads as TGCGCCAGCAGCTTGGGGGACACCAGATACGAGCAGTACTTC. As protein: CASSLGDTRYEQYF. Combining the CDR3 with reference TRBV5-1 and TRBJ2-7 gives the whole variable domain KAGVTQTPRYLIKTRGQQVTLSCSPISGHRSVSWYQQTPGQGLQFLFEYFSETQRNKGNFPGRFSGRQFSNSRSEMNVSTLELGDSALYLCASSLGDTRYEQYFGPGTRLTVT.

The J gene is TRBJ2-3, the V gene TRBV18; no firm D call. Germline V gene data show CDR1 as KGHSH and CDR2 as LQKENI. The CDR3 contains 19 residues. V gave up 5 bases and J gave up 0 bases, with 24 bases separating them. CDR3 sequence reads: CASSRQSSVGSSSTDTQYF. The CDR3 DNA follows: TGTGCCAGCTCAAGACAATCCTCGGTGGGCTCCTCTAGCACAGATACGCAGTATTTT.

The V gene is TRBV7-2, the J gene TRBJ2-3; 10 nucleotides line up with TRBD1. The CDR3 contains 16 residues. V shed 1 base and J 5 bases; nucleotides not matched to a gene: 6. Germline assignment: CDR1 SGHTA and CDR2 FQGNSA. CDR3: CASSLVLDRGRDTQYF. The CDR3 DNA follows: TGTGCCAGCAGCTTAGTTCTTGACAGGGGGCGAGATACGCAGTATTTT.

This clonotype came up a few times. This rearrangement joins TRBV6-1 to TRBJ2-2; TRBD1 aligns across 11 bases. The CDR3 totals 15 residues. J was trimmed by 6 bases and V by 6 bases; bases with no gene match: 6. Germline V CDR1 and CDR2: MNHNS, SASEGT. This CDR3 reads CASRKGQGVSGELFF. The CDR3, as DNA: TGTGCCAGCAGGAAGGGACAGGGGGTATCCGGGGAGCTGTTTTTT.

This clonotype was seen repeatedly, ten times or more. The V call is TRBV28, the J call TRBJ2-7; TRBD1 is a possible D gene (6 bases). V lost 2 bases to trimming and J lost 7 bases, with 15 bases between them. The CDR3 runs to 14 residues. Germline CDR1 reads MDHEN; CDR2 reads SYDVKM. CDR3 region: CASSLLAGAQEQYF. Here the CDR3 DNA reads TGTGCCAGCAGTTTACTGGCAGGGGCTCAAGAGCAGTACTTC.

The V gene is TRBV7-9, the J gene TRBJ1-2, with D hard to call. V lost 0 bases to trimming and J lost 0 bases, with 5 bases between them. This CDR3 contains 14 residues. CDR1 and CDR2 from the germline V gene are SEHNR and FQNEAQ (reference sequence). The CDR3 DNA follows: TGTGCCAGCAGCTTAGCTGGGGCTAACTATGGCTACACCTTC. Encoded protein: CASSLAGANYGYTF.

The chain links TRBV6-2 or TRBV6-3 to TRBJ2-2; D ambiguous. V dropped 0 bases and J dropped 6 bases, with 11 bases sitting between them. Germline-derived CDR1 and CDR2 are MNHEY and SVGEGT. There are 15 residues in the CDR3. CDR3 in amino acids: CASSYSKVLPGELFF. DNA for the CDR3: TGTGCCAGCAGTTACTCTAAAGTCCTACCCGGGGAGCTGTTTTTT.

This clonotype has only a few counts. The genes are TRBV10-3 and TRBJ2-1; no firm D call. Trimming shortened V by 9 bases and J by 1 base, and 13 bases separated the two germline ends. Germline loops: CDR1 ENHRY, CDR2 SYGVKD. This CDR3 is 14 amino acids long. Written as DNA, the CDR3 is TGTGCCATGGCAAAGGGTGATTCCTACAATGAGCAGTTCTTC. This translates into CAMAKGDSYNEQFF.

The chain links TRBV5-1 to TRBJ2-2; 7 bases map to TRBD2. Germline CDR1 reads SGHRS; CDR2 reads YFSETQ. The CDR3 spans 15 residues. The V gene end was trimmed by 0 bases and the J gene end by 5 bases; junction bases not matched to a gene: 4. The CDR3 here is CASSLAVSGTGELFF. The CDR3 bases are TGCGCCAGCAGCTTGGCCGTTAGCGGGACCGGGGAGCTGTTTTTT.

This clonotype appeared many times. This chain connects TRBV5-5 to TRBJ2-5; TRBD2 matches 7 bases. This CDR3 comprises 14 residues. Germline assignment: CDR1 SGHKS and CDR2 YYEKEE (reference sequence). J was trimmed by 5 bases and V by 6 bases; bases with no gene match: 10. The CDR3 DNA sequence: TGTGCCAGCATCCCTTGGGAGGGTAGGGAGACCCAGTACTTC. Translation: CASIPWEGRETQYF.

The chain is built from TRBV7-2 and TRBJ2-3; TRBD1 agrees at 7 bases. CDR1 and CDR2 (germline): SGHTA, FQGNSA. V was pared by 5 bases and J by 5 bases, with 7 bases of the junction left unmatched. The CDR3 has 14 amino acids. The CDR3, as DNA: TGTGCCAGCAGCACCCGACAGGGTCAAGATACGCAGTATTTT. This gives the protein CASSTRQGQDTQYF.

This clonotype occurred a few times. This chain joins TRBV5-6 and TRBJ2-2; 7 bases align to TRBD1. J gave up 1 base and V 0 bases, and 3 bases lay outside the gene matches. The CDR3 sequence is 16 residues long. From germline, CDR1 is SGHDT and CDR2 YYEEEE. The chain's CDR3 is CASSLGTGRNTGELFF. The CDR3 DNA reads as TGTGCCAGCAGCTTGGGGACAGGCCGGAACACCGGGGAGCTGTTTTTT. The whole variable domain, remainder taken from reference TRBV5-6 and TRBJ2-2, is DAGVTQSPTHLIKTRGQQVTLRCSPKSGHDTVSWYQQALGQGPQFIFQYYEEEERQRGNFPDRFSGHQFPNYSSELNVNALLLGDSALYLCASSLGTGRNTGELFFGEGSRLTVL.

CDR3 loop: CASSRWDRENSPLHF. CDR3 DNA: TGTGCCAGCAGCCGATGGGACAGGGAGAATTCACCCCTCCACTTT. The J gene is TRBJ1-6, the V gene TRBV4-2, with 9 bases fitting TRBD1. Germline V gives CDR1 LGHNA, CDR2 YNFKEQ. The CDR3 has 15 amino acids. V lost 4 bases and J lost 7; bases outside the gene matches: 5.

This clonotype was picked up a small number of times. V usage is TRBV10-3 and J usage is TRBJ1-2; D remains ambiguous. Trimming pared 4 bases from V and 7 bases from J, leaving 13 bases between. This CDR3 has 13 residues. The germline V gene has CDR1 ENHRY and CDR2 SYGVKD. The CDR3 DNA reads as TGTGCCATCAGTGCAGGTTTTCGGGTTGGCTACACCTTC. Protein: CAISAGFRVGYTF.

The rearrangement joins TRBV5-4 to TRBJ2-7; 9 bases are shared with TRBD2. Germline V gives CDR1 SGHNT, CDR2 YYREEE (reference sequence). Trimming removed 1 base from V and 7 bases from J; junction bases left unmatched: 12. This CDR3 has 16 residues. CDR3 region: CASSLFGGGAVVEQYF. For the CDR3, the DNA is TGTGCCAGCAGCTTGTTTGGCGGGGGGGCTGTAGTGGAGCAGTACTTC.

V is TRBV6-1 and J is TRBJ2-4; D remains ambiguous. CDR1 is MNHNS, CDR2 SASEGT, per germline. The CDR3 is 17 amino acids. Trimming removed 3 bases at V and 0 bases at J, with 15 bases between. CDR3 protein: CASSDVVQILAKNIQYF. The CDR3 DNA follows: TGTGCCAGCAGTGATGTGGTTCAAATATTAGCCAAAAACATTCAGTACTTC.

The chain couples TRBV7-2 to TRBJ2-7; 8 bases fit TRBD2. The CDR3 length is 15 residues. The J segment lost 5 bases and the V segment lost 1 base, leaving 7 bases of the junction unmatched. Germline CDR1 is SGHTA and CDR2 is FQGNSA. The chain's CDR3 is CASSLVAGGADEQYF. The CDR3, as DNA: TGTGCCAGCAGCTTAGTGGCGGGAGGCGCGGACGAGCAGTACTTC.

This clonotype has at least ten counts. V gene TRBV6-2 or TRBV6-3 combines with J gene TRBJ2-5; D might be TRBD2 (5 bases). Germline V CDR1 and CDR2: MNHEY, SVGEGT. CDR3 length: 15 residues. V was cut by 6 bases and J by 2 bases, with 16 bases left in between. The CDR3 region is CASSRLTSGQETQYF. CDR3 nucleotides: TGTGCCAGCAGCCGACTAACATCTGGACAAGAGACCCAGTACTTC.

CDR3 sequence reads: CSATQQGSHTGELFF. DNA of the CDR3: TGCAGTGCTACCCAACAGGGTAGTCACACCGGGGAGCTGTTTTTT. This chain uses TRBV20-1 with TRBJ2-2; a possible D gene is TRBD1 (6 bases). The CDR3 has 15 amino acids. Germline CDR1 and CDR2: DFQATT and SNEGSKA (reference sequence). V lost 4 bases, J lost 3 bases, and 15 bases lay in between.

This clonotype was seen a handful of times. The chain couples TRBV7-8 to TRBJ2-2; perhaps TRBD1 as D (6 bases). Looked up from germline, CDR1 is SGHVS and CDR2 is FQNEAQ. There are 15 residues in the CDR3. The V gene lost 4 bases and the J gene lost 0 bases, with 9 bases spanning the gap. The CDR3 region is CASSYRTANTGELFF. The CDR3 DNA is TGTGCCAGCAGCTACCGGACAGCGAACACCGGGGAGCTGTTTTTT.

CDR3 nucleotide sequence: TGTGCCAGCAGCAGGACTAGCGACTACGAGCAGTACTTC. It is translated as CASSRTSDYEQYF. The chain is built from TRBV13 and TRBJ2-7, with 9 bases matching TRBD2. Germline V CDR1 and CDR2: PRHDT, FYEKMQ (reference sequence). CDR3 size: 13 residues. V dropped 5 bases and J dropped 3; count of bases not matched to a gene: 2.

This clonotype has only a few counts. The gene calls are TRBV7-2 and TRBJ1-3; D ambiguous. The germline CDR1 and CDR2 sequences are SGHTA and FQGNSA. The CDR3 contains 15 residues. The V end lost 8 bases, the J end lost 2 bases, and 16 bases lay between the germline ends. The CDR3 loop is CASGSWTQTGNTIYF. CDR3 sequence (DNA): TGTGCCAGCGGCTCATGGACTCAAACTGGAAACACCATATATTTT.